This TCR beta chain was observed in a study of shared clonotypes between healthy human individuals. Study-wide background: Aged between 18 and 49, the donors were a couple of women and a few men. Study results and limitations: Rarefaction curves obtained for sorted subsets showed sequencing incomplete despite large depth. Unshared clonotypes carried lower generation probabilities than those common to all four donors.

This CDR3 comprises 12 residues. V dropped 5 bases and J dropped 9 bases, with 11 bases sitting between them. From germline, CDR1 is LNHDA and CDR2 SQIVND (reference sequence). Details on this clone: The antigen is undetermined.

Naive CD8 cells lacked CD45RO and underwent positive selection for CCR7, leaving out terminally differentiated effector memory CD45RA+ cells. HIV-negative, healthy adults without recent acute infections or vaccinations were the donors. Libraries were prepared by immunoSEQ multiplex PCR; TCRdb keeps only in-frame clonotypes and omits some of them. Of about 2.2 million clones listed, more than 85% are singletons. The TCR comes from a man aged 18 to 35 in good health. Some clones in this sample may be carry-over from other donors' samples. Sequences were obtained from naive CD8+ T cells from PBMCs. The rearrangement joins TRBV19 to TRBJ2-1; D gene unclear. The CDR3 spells CASSSWAFEQFF. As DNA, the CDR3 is TGTGCCAGTAGTTCCTGGGCGTTTGAGCAGTTCTTC.